A selection of T cell receptor beta chains follows, all from one sample in a study of T cell responses to AZD1222 COVID-19 vaccine. Measured with immunoSEQ multiplex PCR; TCRdb has only the in-frame clones, and not every one. The table lists 150,000 to 200,000 clones, under 95% of them singletons. This sample comprised peripheral blood, obtained 28 days after the second AZD1222 dose. Receptor source: an adult who received the AZD1222 COVID-19 vaccine. Each CDR3 is given with its conserved first and last residue. The D gene is left open where the match is weak.

NA,TRBV7-8,CASSLRWLNTEAFF
NA,TRBV7-9,CASSLAWGDTEAFF
NA,TRBV28,CASSTTRAETQYF
TRBD1,TRBV3-1/TRBV3-2,CASSQGFRGGTEAFF
NA,TRBV24-1,CATSDGRGFTGELFF
NA,TRBV4-3,CASSQHDSDNEQFF
NA,TRBV19,CASRERWAGGNQPQHF
NA,TRBV11-2,CASSQRYGPGVPGGTEAFF
NA,TRBV19,CASSSPMNTEAFF
NA,TRBV29-1,CSVEDLSGQSSYNEQFF
TRBD1,TRBV6-5,CASTQGALTTGELFF
TRBD2,TRBV11-3,CASSLDLYRGLDFEGNEQYF
NA,TRBV18,CASSPVASYEQYF
NA,TRBV7-9,CASSLTPQETQYF
NA,TRBV5-1,CASSLVSGIINSPLHF
TRBD1,TRBV24-1,CATSETGFNGYTF
NA,TRBV10-3,CAISEGPKLEGYTF
TRBD2,TRBV2,CASTGTSGRSGGELFF
NA,TRBV21-1,CASSKLPGQGSNYGYTF
TRBD1,TRBV7-9,CASSLEGRGWTEQFF
NA,TRBV28,CASSSGPSYQPQHF
NA,TRBV30,CAGHYNEQFF
TRBD1,TRBV9,CASSVGDRGQQETQYF
TRBD1,TRBV7-8,CASSLTTGSNEQYF
NA,TRBV19,CASSILGGGYEQYF
TRBD1,TRBV2,CASSTGTGPNQPQHF
NA,TRBV19,CASSDGGGTDTQYF
NA,TRBV15,CATTARGDYGYTF
NA,TRBV25-1,CASSEEGRAYEQYF
NA,TRBV12-3/TRBV12-4,CASSSGGGYEQYF
NA,TRBV7-6,CASSLARGGYGYTF
NA,TRBV6-2/TRBV6-3,CASSLDRLGYTF
TRBD1,TRBV6-8,CASSYRGTGKTPTNEKLFF
NA,TRBV7-9,CASSLDGGFGYTF
NA,TRBV4-3,CASSQDVGRTQYF